Below, 27 T cell receptor beta chains from the same sample are listed, as sequenced in a study of T cell changes during pregnancy in multiple sclerosis. Libraries were prepared by immunoSEQ multiplex PCR; TCRdb keeps only in-frame clonotypes and omits some of them. The data contain under 25,000 clones, around nine tenths of them singletons. The sample here was CD8+ T cells from peripheral blood mononuclear cells, taken in the first trimester of pregnancy. The receptors originated from a female donor in good health, enrolled as a control in a pregnancy study.

In nucleotides, the CDR3 is TGTGCCAGCAGCGCAGGGACAACGGTTAGTCAGCCCCAGCATTTT. Protein: CASSAGTTVSQPQHF. V is TRBV7-2 and J is TRBJ1-5, with D perhaps matching TRBD1 (6 bases). Deletions cut 5 bases from V and 6 bases from J, with 17 bases between. The CDR3 runs to 15 residues. The V gene's germline CDR1 is SGHTA and CDR2 FQGNSA.

The CDR3 sequence: CAWRVTQWDRVSYEQYF. The CDR3 bases are TGTGCCTGGAGGGTAACACAATGGGACAGGGTCTCCTACGAGCAGTACTTC. The chain couples TRBV30 to TRBJ2-7, with TRBD1 identical over 9 bases. V gave up 3 bases and J gave up 0 bases; unmatched junction bases: 12. The V gene's germline CDR1 is GTSNPN and CDR2 SVGIG (reference sequence). There are 17 residues in the CDR3. Complete variable domain (other parts from reference TRBV30 and TRBJ2-7): SQTIHQWPATLVQPVGSPLSLECTVEGTSNPNLYWYRQAAGRGLQLLFYSVGIGQISSEVPQNLSASRPQDRQFILSSKKLLLSDSGFYLCAWRVTQWDRVSYEQYFGPGTRLTVT.

CDR3 amino acids: CASKPTPGNGNGYTF. The CDR3 coding sequence is TGTGCCAGCAAACCGACTCCAGGGAACGGAAATGGCTACACCTTC. This chain uses TRBV6-1 with TRBJ1-2; D perhaps matches TRBD1 (5 bases). V was trimmed by 7 bases and J by 6 bases, leaving 21 bases between them. Germline lookup yields CDR1 MNHNS and CDR2 SASEGT. The CDR3 has 15 amino acids.

V and J are TRBV29-1 and TRBJ2-7; 8 bases align to TRBD2. The V segment lost 8 bases and the J segment 1 base; nucleotides outside the gene matches: 10. The CDR3 loop spans 14 amino acids. Germline lookup yields CDR1 SQVTM and CDR2 ANQGSEA. In nucleotides, the CDR3 is TGCAGCTTCTCGGGGGGGGACCATTCCTACGAGCAGTACTTC. Translated, it gives CSFSGGDHSYEQYF.

This sequence joins TRBV6-4 and TRBJ2-1; possible D gene TRBD2, 6 bases. The germline V gene has CDR1 MRHNA and CDR2 SNTAGT. The CDR3 loop spans 14 amino acids. The V gene lost 3 bases and the J gene lost 7 bases, with 13 bases spanning the gap. The DNA of the CDR3 is TGTGCCAGCAGTGATGACGTTGGAGGGAATGAGCAGTTCTTC. Its protein is CASSDDVGGNEQFF.

This chain joins TRBV6-6 and TRBJ2-7, with unresolved D. Germline-derived CDR1 and CDR2 are MNHNY and SVGAGI (reference sequence). The CDR3 is 14 residues long. The V and J ends lost 3 bases and 2 bases respectively, with 11 bases between them. The CDR3 region has the DNA TGTGCCAGCAGTTATCGAGGCAGTCCCTACGAGCAGTACTTC. Amino acid sequence: CASSYRGSPYEQYF.

The V call is TRBV28, the J call TRBJ2-6; possibly TRBD1 for D (6 bases). The CDR3 covers 19 residues. V gave up 4 bases and J gave up 0 bases, with 19 bases separating them. Germline CDR1 and CDR2: MDHEN and SYDVKM. As DNA, the CDR3 is TGTGCCAGCAGTTCCTTACAGGGAATGGTTAACTCTGGGGCCAACGTCCTGACTTTC. Amino acids: CASSSLQGMVNSGANVLTF.

This rearrangement joins TRBV11-2 to TRBJ1-2; TRBD1 matches at 8 bases. V was pared by 5 bases and J by 3 bases, with 2 bases of the junction left unmatched. The CDR3 is made up of 13 amino acids. CDR1 is SGHAT, CDR2 FQNNGV, per germline. As DNA, the CDR3 is TGTGCCAGCAGCCCAGGGGGCGACTATGGCTACACCTTC. Amino acid sequence: CASSPGGDYGYTF.

The J gene is TRBJ2-3, the V gene TRBV11-2; 15 positions match TRBD2. The CDR3 is 15 residues long. J lost 7 bases, V lost 7 bases, and 6 bases had no gene match. CDR1 is SGHAT, CDR2 FQNNGV, per germline. The CDR3 protein is CASTHGLAGGHTQYF. The CDR3 region has the DNA TGTGCCAGCACCCACGGACTAGCGGGAGGGCATACGCAGTATTTT.

This sequence joins TRBV6-4 and TRBJ1-6, with D tentatively TRBD1 (6 bases). Trimming left V 2 bases short and J 7 bases short, with 15 bases between. Germline CDR1 and CDR2: MRHNA and SNTAGT. The CDR3 is made up of 16 amino acids. The CDR3 sequence is CASSDTTGAENSPLHF. CDR3 coding DNA: TGTGCCAGCAGTGACACGACAGGAGCAGAGAATTCACCCCTCCACTTT.

CDR3 protein: CASSYYLEGSNEKLFF. DNA of the CDR3: TGTGCCAGCAGTTACTATCTAGAGGGTTCTAATGAAAAACTGTTTTTT. The chain has TRBV6-5 and TRBJ1-4; D is undetermined. The CDR3 spans 16 residues. V gave up 1 base and J gave up 3 bases, with 12 bases separating them. The germline CDR1 and CDR2 sequences are MNHEY and SVGAGI.

The genes are TRBV5-8 and TRBJ1-1; 11 bases match TRBD1. Germline CDR1 SGHTS, CDR2 YDEGEE. The J segment lost 6 bases and the V segment lost 2 bases, leaving 6 bases of the junction unmatched. This CDR3 spans 15 amino acids. In nucleotides, the CDR3 is TGTGCCAGCAGCTTCCGGGACAGGGGGGTCTCTGAAGCTTTCTTT. It encodes CASSFRDRGVSEAFF. Full variable domain (missing parts from reference TRBV5-8 and TRBJ1-1): EAGVTQSPTHLIKTRGQQATLRCSPISGHTSVYWYQQALGLGLQFLLWYDEGEERNRGNFPPRFSGRQFPNYSSELNVNALELEDSALYLCASSFRDRGVSEAFFGQGTRLTVV.

V and J are TRBV4-1 and TRBJ1-1; 10 bases are shared with TRBD1. The J segment lost 6 bases and the V segment lost 0 bases, leaving 7 bases of the junction unmatched. The CDR3 is 16 amino acids. Per germline, CDR1 MGHRA and CDR2 YSYEKL. CDR3 region: CASSQEGRQGASEAFF. The CDR3 coding sequence is TGCGCCAGCAGCCAAGAGGGGAGACAGGGGGCATCTGAAGCTTTCTTT.

The gene calls are TRBV7-8 and TRBJ1-1, with D possibly TRBD1 on 6 matching bases. CDR3 length equals 15 residues. CDR1 and CDR2 (germline): SGHVS, FQNEAQ. V was clipped by 7 bases and J by 4 bases, with 19 bases between them. The DNA of the CDR3 is TGTGCCAGCACTCTACAGGGTGGGAGTAGCACTGAAGCTTTCTTT. It codes for CASTLQGGSSTEAFF.

The J gene is TRBJ1-1, the V gene TRBV23-1; 7 nucleotides align to TRBD1. TRBV23-1 is labeled an ORF, and its function is uncertain. V lost 5 bases and J lost 2; bases outside the gene matches: 5. This CDR3 has 14 residues. The CDR3 coding sequence is TGCGCCAGCAGTTGGACAGGAAAAAACACTGAAGCTTTCTTT. This gives the protein CASSWTGKNTEAFF.

This clone was found once. This chain uses TRBV27 with TRBJ1-5; weak D call: TRBD1 (5 bases). The ends were cut back, 3 bases at V and 4 bases at J, with 16 bases in the middle. The CDR3 has 16 residues. Germline V lookup: CDR1 MNHEY, CDR2 SMNVEV (reference sequence). The CDR3 is CASSLGPGLLNQPQHF. The CDR3, as DNA: TGTGCCAGCAGTTTGGGTCCGGGACTCCTAAATCAGCCCCAGCATTTT.

The V and J genes are TRBV10-3 and TRBJ1-2; D gene ambiguous. The V and J ends lost 2 bases and 7 bases respectively, with 14 bases between them. The CDR3 totals 14 residues. The germline V gene has CDR1 ENHRY and CDR2 SYGVKD. CDR3 sequence (DNA): TGTGCCATCAGTGAGAACGTGGAGATGGGTGGCTACACCTTC. It codes for CAISENVEMGGYTF.

This clone came up a few times. The genes are TRBV11-2 and TRBJ2-7; unclear D gene. The CDR3 length is 15 residues. V lost 6 bases and J 2 bases, leaving 17 bases between the germline ends. Germline CDR1 reads SGHAT; CDR2 reads FQNNGV. CDR3: CASSNTLDSPYEQYF. The DNA of the CDR3 is TGTGCCAGCAGTAACACCCTAGACTCTCCCTACGAGCAGTACTTC.

This sequence joins TRBV5-8 and TRBJ2-5; the match to TRBD1 covers 7 bases. Germline V gene sequence: CDR1 SGHTS, CDR2 YDEGEE. The CDR3 covers 15 residues. The J segment lost 5 bases and the V segment lost 1 base, leaving 8 bases of the junction unmatched. DNA for the CDR3: TGTGCCAGCAGCTTGTTCGGGACAGAGTCCGAGACCCAGTACTTC. Its protein is CASSLFGTESETQYF.

The DNA of the CDR3 is TGTGCCATCAGTGAGGAGACAGGGGGTCGGACTGAAGCTTTCTTT. This codes for CAISEETGGRTEAFF. The rearrangement joins TRBV10-3 to TRBJ1-1, with TRBD1 matching 9 bases. The trim removed 2 bases at V and 5 bases at J, leaving 6 bases unmatched. The CDR3 runs to 15 residues. In germline, CDR1 is ENHRY, CDR2 SYGVKD.

This chain uses TRBV2 with TRBJ2-5, with 9 bases lining up with TRBD2. Trimming at V came to 1 base and at J to 5 bases, leaving 8 bases not matched to a gene. The CDR3 is 16 amino acids. Germline CDR1 reads SNHLY; CDR2 reads FYNNEI. The CDR3 protein is CASSEGVAGVGETQYF. CDR3 bases: TGTGCCAGCAGTGAAGGGGTAGCGGGAGTTGGGGAGACCCAGTACTTC.

V gene TRBV5-4 combines with J gene TRBJ2-1, with 9 bases fitting TRBD1. Germline trimming cut 2 bases from V and 2 bases from J; bases unmatched to any gene: 8. The CDR3 loop spans 17 amino acids. In germline, CDR1 is SGHNT, CDR2 YYREEE (reference sequence). In DNA form, the CDR3 reads TGTGCCAGCAGCTTAGGCGGGACAGGGAACCCCTACAATGAGCAGTTCTTC. This translates into CASSLGGTGNPYNEQFF. The full variable domain, completed using reference TRBV5-4 and TRBJ2-1, is ETGVTQSPTHLIKTRGQQVTLRCSSQSGHNTVSWYQQALGQGPQFIFQYYREEENGRGNFPPRFSGLQFPNYSSELNVNALELDDSALYLCASSLGGTGNPYNEQFFGPGTRLTVL.

The rearrangement links TRBV19 to TRBJ2-1, with 13 bases identical to TRBD2. CDR1 and CDR2 (germline): LNHDA, SQIVND (reference sequence). The CDR3 loop spans 16 amino acids. Trimming removed 7 bases from V and 9 bases from J; junction bases left unmatched: 12. The chain's CDR3 is CASTFRTSGSWGEQFF. The CDR3 DNA reads as TGTGCCAGTACCTTCAGGACTAGCGGGAGTTGGGGTGAGCAGTTCTTC.

The chain has TRBV2 and TRBJ1-5, with D maybe TRBD1 (6 bases). This CDR3 has 15 residues. Looked up from germline, CDR1 is SNHLY and CDR2 is FYNNEI. V was trimmed by 6 bases and J by 0 bases, leaving 12 bases between them. Written as DNA, the CDR3 is TGTGCCAGCAGAGAGGACAGTTATAGCAATCAGCCCCAGCATTTT. Its protein is CASREDSYSNQPQHF.

This clone appeared once. The chain is built from TRBV28 and TRBJ2-5; 10 nucleotides agree with TRBD2. Germline V gene lookup returns CDR1 MDHEN and CDR2 SYDVKM. The CDR3 covers 16 residues. The trim removed 6 bases at V and 1 base at J, leaving 8 bases unmatched. CDR3 in DNA: TGTGCCAGCAGCCCATTAGCGGGGGGCCTCCAAGAGACCCAGTACTTC. As protein: CASSPLAGGLQETQYF.

V gene TRBV6-5 combines with J gene TRBJ1-2, with D tentatively TRBD1 (5 bases). The CDR3 runs 13 residues. From germline, CDR1 is MNHEY and CDR2 SVGAGI. The germline V and J ends were trimmed by 4 bases and 7 bases, with 13 bases remaining between them. CDR3 bases: TGTGCCAGCAGTTCCCAGCACAGGACTGGCTACACCTTC. As protein: CASSSQHRTGYTF.

The rearrangement joins TRBV4-1 to TRBJ1-2; 7 bases align to TRBD1. In germline, CDR1 is MGHRA, CDR2 YSYEKL. The CDR3 consists of 14 residues. Losses at the gene ends were 1 base for V and 7 bases for J; bases not matched to a gene: 6. DNA of the CDR3: TGCGCCAGCAGCCAAGTGGCCGACAGGGTTGGCTACACCTTC. Its translation: CASSQVADRVGYTF.